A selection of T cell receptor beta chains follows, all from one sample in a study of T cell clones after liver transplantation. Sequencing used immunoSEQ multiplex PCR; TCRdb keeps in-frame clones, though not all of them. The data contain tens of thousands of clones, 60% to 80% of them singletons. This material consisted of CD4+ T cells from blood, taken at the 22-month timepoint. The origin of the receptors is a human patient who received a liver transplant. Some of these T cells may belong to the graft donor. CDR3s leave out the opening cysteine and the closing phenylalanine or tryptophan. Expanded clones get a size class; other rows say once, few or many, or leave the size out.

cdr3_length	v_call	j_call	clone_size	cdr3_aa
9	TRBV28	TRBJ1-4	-	ASRQIEKLF
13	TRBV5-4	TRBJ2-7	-	ASSQTDSRVNEQY
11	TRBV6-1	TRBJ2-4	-	ASSEPPGYIQY
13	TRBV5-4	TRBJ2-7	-	ASSLGQGTMFEQY
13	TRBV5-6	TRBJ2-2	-	ASSLVPDNTGELF
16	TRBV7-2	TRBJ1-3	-	ASSLVQGSYSSGNTIY
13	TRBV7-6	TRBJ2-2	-	ASSPRTGGTGELF
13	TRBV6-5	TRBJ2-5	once	ASRIRTGHQETQY
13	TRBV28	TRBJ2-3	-	ASSLGDYRTDTQY
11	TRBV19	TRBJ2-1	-	ASRGTYYNEQF
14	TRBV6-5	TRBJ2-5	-	ASSYSNARIRETQY
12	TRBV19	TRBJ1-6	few	ASSQASISSPLH
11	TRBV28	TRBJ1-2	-	ASSPDRFYGYT
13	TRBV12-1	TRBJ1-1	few	ASSFPAYKDTEAF
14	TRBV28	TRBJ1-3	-	ASSYPGTGDGNTIY
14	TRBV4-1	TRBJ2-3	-	ASSSQIGDYTDTQY
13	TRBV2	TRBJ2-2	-	ASSEYSTNTGELF
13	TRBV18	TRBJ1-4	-	ASSRQTVSNEKLF
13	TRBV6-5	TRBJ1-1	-	ASRTGTEANTEAF
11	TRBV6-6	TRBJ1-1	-	ASSYSVNTEAF
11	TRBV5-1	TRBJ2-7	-	ASSPRTGVEQY
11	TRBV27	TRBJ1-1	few	ASSSRMNTEAF
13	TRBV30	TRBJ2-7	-	AWSVWGLAGGEQY
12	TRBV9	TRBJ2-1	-	ASSVHRGKSEQF
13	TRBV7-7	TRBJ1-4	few	ASSGAPHTNEKLF
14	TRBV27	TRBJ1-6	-	ASSSPGETYNSPLH
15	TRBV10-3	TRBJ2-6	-	AIRESEIRSGANVLT
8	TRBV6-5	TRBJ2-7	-	ASGLVEQY
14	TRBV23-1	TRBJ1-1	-	ASIPRGRNFNTEAF
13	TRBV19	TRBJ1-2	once	ASTTSFRGGYGYT
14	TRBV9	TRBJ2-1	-	ASSGDPTSPYNEQF
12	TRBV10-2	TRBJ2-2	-	ASSVTLNTGELF
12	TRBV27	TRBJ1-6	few	ASSPGPWGSPLH
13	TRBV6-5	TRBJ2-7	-	ASSYRRGASYEQY
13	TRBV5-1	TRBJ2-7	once	ASSLDGHLSYEQY